The subject of this entry is one TCR beta chain. Original processing notes: Amplification of reference gene primers was used by the study to estimate nucleated cell counts. Measured with immunoSEQ multiplex PCR; TCRdb has only the in-frame clones, and not every one. That table furnishes V, J and clone size, whereas the DNA furnished D and trimming. The sample consists of 250,000 to 400,000 clones, 88% of them appearing once. The record originates from a study of blood T cell repertoires in COVID-19. Study as a whole: PBMCs, B-cell-depleted T cells, or T cells provided the cDNA or gDNA that made up the material.

The V end lost 3 bases, the J end lost 14 bases, and 14 bases lay between the germline ends. The CDR3 is 12 residues long. The germline gives CDR1 KGHSH, CDR2 LQKENI. The receptor comes from a woman in her twenties or thirties with COVID-19, enrolled during active disease. The V and J genes are TRBV18 and TRBJ2-1, with D maybe TRBD2 (6 bases). Input material: peripheral blood. The CDR3: CASSPPGRGEFF. CDR3 bases: TGTGCCAGCTCACCCCCGGGTCGCGGGGAGTTCTTC.